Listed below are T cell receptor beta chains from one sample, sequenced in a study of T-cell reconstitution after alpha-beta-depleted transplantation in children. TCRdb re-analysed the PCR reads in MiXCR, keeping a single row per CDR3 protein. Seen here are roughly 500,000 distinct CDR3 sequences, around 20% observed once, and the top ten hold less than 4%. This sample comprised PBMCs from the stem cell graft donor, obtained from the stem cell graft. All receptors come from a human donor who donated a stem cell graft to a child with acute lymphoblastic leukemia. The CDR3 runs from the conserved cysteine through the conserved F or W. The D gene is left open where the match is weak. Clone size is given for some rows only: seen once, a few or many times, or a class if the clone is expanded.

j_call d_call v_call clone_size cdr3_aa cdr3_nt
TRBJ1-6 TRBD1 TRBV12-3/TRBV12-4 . CASSPGTGGLDLSPLHF TGTGCCAGCAGCCCTGGGACAGGGGGTCTTGATCTGTCACCCCTCCACTTT
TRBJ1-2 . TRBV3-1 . CASSQDIGGGYTF TGTGCCAGCAGCCAAGATATAGGCGGGGGCTACACCTTC
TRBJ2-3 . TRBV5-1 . CASSYGLFTDTQYF TGCGCCAGCAGCTACGGACTCTTTACAGATACGCAGTATTTT
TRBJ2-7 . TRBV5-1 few CASSFGTGRGDEQYF TGCGCCAGCAGCTTTGGGACGGGCAGGGGCGACGAGCAGTACTTC
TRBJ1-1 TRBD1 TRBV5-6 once CASSLLPGGGTEAFF TGTGCCAGCAGCTTGCTTCCAGGGGGCGGCACTGAAGCTTTCTTT
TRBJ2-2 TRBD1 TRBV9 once CASSAPGQGYTGELFF TGTGCCAGCAGCGCACCGGGACAGGGGTACACCGGGGAGCTGTTTTTT
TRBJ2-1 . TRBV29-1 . CSVPRMGTYNEQFF TGCAGCGTTCCCCGAATGGGGACCTACAATGAGCAGTTCTTC
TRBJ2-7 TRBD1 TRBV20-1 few CSAGRGLWEQYF TGCAGTGCTGGCAGGGGGCTCTGGGAGCAGTACTTC
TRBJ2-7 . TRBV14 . CASSQDRPGWGSISYEQYF TGTGCCAGCAGCCAAGATAGGCCAGGGTGGGGATCCATCTCCTACGAGCAGTACTTC
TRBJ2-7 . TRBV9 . CASSVVPNYEQYF TGTGCCAGCAGCGTAGTCCCGAACTACGAGCAGTACTTC
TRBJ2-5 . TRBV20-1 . CSAREGYQETQYF TGCAGTGCTAGAGAGGGTTACCAAGAGACCCAGTACTTC
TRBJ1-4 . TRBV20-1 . CSAREPNEKLFF TGCAGTGCTAGAGAGCCTAATGAAAAACTGTTTTTT
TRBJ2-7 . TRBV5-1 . CASSLARSPIDEQYF TGCGCCAGCAGCTTGGCCAGGTCCCCTATAGACGAGCAGTACTTC
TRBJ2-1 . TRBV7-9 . CASSPFSGRTYNEQFF TGTGCCAGCAGTCCCTTCTCCGGGCGGACCTACAATGAGCAGTTCTTC
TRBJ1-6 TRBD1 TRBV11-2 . CASSLKGQGSSPLHF TGTGCCAGCAGCTTAAAGGGACAGGGCAGTTCACCCCTCCACTTT
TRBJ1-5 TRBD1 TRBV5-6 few CASSYGTVSNQPQHF TGTGCCAGCAGCTACGGGACAGTTTCCAATCAGCCCCAGCATTTT
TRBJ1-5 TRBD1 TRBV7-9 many CASSLNAGGGEPQHF TGTGCCAGCAGCTTAAATGCAGGGGGTGGTGAGCCCCAGCATTTT
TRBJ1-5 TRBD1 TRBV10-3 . CAISESLGSGQGAEGNQPQHF TGTGCCATCAGTGAGTCTCTAGGCTCCGGACAGGGGGCGGAGGGCAATCAGCCCCAGCATTTT
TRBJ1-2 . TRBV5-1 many CASSLRGGADGYTF TGCGCCAGCAGCTTGAGAGGGGGGGCTGACGGCTACACCTTC
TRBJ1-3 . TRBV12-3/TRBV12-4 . CASSSLRNTIYF TGTGCCAGCAGTTCCCTCCGAAACACCATATATTTT
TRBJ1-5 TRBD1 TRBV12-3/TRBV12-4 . CASSLGQLPQHF TGTGCCAGCAGTTTGGGACAGTTGCCCCAGCATTTT
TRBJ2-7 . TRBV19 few CASSIVPGANYEQYF TGTGCCAGTAGTATAGTTCCCGGGGCCAACTACGAGCAGTACTTC
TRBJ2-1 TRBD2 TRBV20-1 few CSAPPSVREGRYNEQFF TGCAGTGCTCCCCCCTCGGTGCGGGAGGGCCGGTACAATGAGCAGTTCTTC
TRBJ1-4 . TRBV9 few CASSVTENEKLFF TGTGCCAGCAGCGTAACGGAGAATGAAAAACTGTTTTTT
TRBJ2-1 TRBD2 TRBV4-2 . CASSQVGAGENEQFF TGTGCCAGCAGCCAAGTCGGAGCGGGAGAAAATGAGCAGTTCTTC
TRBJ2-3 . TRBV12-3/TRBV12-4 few CASDVQDSQRRDTQYF TGTGCCAGCGATGTCCAGGACTCACAGAGGCGGGATACGCAGTATTTT
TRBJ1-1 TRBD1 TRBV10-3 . CAISRTGGNTEAFF TGTGCCATCAGTAGGACAGGGGGCAACACTGAAGCTTTCTTT
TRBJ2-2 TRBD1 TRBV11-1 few CASSLGVFMGQGSAGELFF TGTGCCAGCAGCTTAGGCGTCTTCATGGGACAGGGCTCGGCCGGGGAGCTGTTTTTT
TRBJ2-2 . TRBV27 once CASSTHRDGELFF TGTGCCAGCAGTACCCACAGGGACGGGGAGCTGTTTTTT